These 2 T cell receptor beta chains were sequenced from one sample in a study of PD-L1 blockade in urothelial cancer. Time point here: peripheral blood 6 weeks after treatment start. Clones were read by immunoSEQ multiplex PCR, and TCRdb kept only the in-frame ones, dropping some. The table shows 50,000 or so clones, with 70% to 85% occurring only once. This material consisted of PBMCs, taken around atezolizumab (anti-PD-L1) treatment. Receptors were obtained from a man aged 45-65 years with urothelial cancer.

The chain employs TRBV6-5 and TRBJ2-5; TRBD1 agrees at 9 bases. The CDR3 is 16 residues long. Trimming cost V 2 bases and J 2 bases; bases outside gene matches: 6. The germline V gene has CDR1 MNHEY and CDR2 SVGAGI. The CDR3 region is CASSYPTGGGQETQYF. As DNA, the CDR3 is TGTGCCAGCAGTTACCCTACAGGGGGCGGGCAAGAGACCCAGTACTTC.

CDR3 protein: CAWSPRGGLGANVLTF. CDR3 nucleotide sequence: TGTGCCTGGAGCCCTAGGGGGGGGTTAGGGGCCAACGTCCTGACTTTC. The chain joins TRBV30 to TRBJ2-6, with a possible D match to TRBD2 (7 bases). Looked up from germline, CDR1 is GTSNPN and CDR2 is SVGIG (reference sequence). The CDR3 contains 16 residues. The V gene lost 3 bases and the J gene lost 4 bases, with 16 bases spanning the gap.